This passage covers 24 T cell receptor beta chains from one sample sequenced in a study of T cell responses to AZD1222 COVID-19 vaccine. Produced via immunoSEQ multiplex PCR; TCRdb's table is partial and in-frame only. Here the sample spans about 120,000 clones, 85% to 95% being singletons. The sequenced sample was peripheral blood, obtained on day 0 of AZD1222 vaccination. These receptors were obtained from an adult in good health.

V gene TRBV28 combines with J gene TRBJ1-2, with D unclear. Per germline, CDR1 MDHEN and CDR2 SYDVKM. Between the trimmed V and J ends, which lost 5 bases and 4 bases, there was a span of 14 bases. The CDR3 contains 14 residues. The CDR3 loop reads CASSEGRETYGYTF. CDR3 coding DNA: TGTGCCAGCAGTGAAGGTCGGGAGACCTATGGCTACACCTTC.

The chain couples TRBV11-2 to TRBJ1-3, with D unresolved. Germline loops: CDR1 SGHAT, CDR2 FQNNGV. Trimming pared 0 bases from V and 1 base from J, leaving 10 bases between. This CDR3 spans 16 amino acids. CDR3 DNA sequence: TGTGCCAGCAGCTTAGACCAAGGGTGGTCTGGAAACACCATATATTTT. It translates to CASSLDQGWSGNTIYF.

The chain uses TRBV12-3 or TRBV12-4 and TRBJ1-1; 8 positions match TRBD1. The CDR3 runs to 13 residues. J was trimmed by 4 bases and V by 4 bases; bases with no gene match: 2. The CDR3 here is CASSYRGGTEAFF. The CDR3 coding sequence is TGTGCCAGCAGTTACAGGGGGGGCACTGAAGCTTTCTTT.

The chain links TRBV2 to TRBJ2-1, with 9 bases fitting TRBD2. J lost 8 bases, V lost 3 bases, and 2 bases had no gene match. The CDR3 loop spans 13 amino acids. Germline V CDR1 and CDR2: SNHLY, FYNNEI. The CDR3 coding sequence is TGTGCCAGCAGTGAGGGACTAGCTGATGAGCAGTTCTTC. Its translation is CASSEGLADEQFF. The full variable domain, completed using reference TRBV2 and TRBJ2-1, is EPEVTQTPSHQVTQMGQEVILRCVPISNHLYFYWYRQILGQKVEFLVSFYNNEISEKSEIFDDQFSVERPDGSNFTLKIRSTKLEDSAMYFCASSEGLADEQFFGPGTRLTVL.

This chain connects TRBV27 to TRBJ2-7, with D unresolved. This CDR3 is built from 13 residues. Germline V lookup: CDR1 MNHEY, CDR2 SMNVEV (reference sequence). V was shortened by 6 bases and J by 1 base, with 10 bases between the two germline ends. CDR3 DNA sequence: TGTGCCAGCAGCAGGCTACCTTCCTACGAGCAGTACTTC. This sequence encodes CASSRLPSYEQYF.

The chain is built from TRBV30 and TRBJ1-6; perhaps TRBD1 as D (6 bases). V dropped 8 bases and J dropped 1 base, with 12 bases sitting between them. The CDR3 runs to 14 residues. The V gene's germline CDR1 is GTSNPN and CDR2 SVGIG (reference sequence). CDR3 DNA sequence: TGTGCCACCCAACAGGGTTCCTATAATTCACCCCTCCACTTT. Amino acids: CATQQGSYNSPLHF. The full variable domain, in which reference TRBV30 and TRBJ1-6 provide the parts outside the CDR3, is SQTIHQWPATLVQPVGSPLSLECTVEGTSNPNLYWYRQAAGRGLQLLFYSVGIGQISSEVPQNLSASRPQDRQFILSSKKLLLSDSGFYLCATQQGSYNSPLHFGNGTRLTVT.

This chain's CDR3 is CASSPSGEGYNEQFF. CDR3 DNA sequence: TGTGCCAGCAGCCCTAGCGGTGAGGGATACAATGAGCAGTTCTTC. The chain uses TRBV7-8 and TRBJ2-1; TRBD2 matches at 7 bases. In germline, CDR1 is SGHVS, CDR2 FQNEAQ. J gave up 4 bases and V 5 bases, and 8 bases lay outside the gene matches. The CDR3 extends over 15 amino acids.

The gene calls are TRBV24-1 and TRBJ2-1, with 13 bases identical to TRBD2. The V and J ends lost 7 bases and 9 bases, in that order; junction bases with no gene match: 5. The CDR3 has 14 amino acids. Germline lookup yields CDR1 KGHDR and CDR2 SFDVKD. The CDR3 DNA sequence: TGTGCCACCAGCTGGACTAGCGGGAGAAGTGAGCAGTTCTTC. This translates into CATSWTSGRSEQFF.

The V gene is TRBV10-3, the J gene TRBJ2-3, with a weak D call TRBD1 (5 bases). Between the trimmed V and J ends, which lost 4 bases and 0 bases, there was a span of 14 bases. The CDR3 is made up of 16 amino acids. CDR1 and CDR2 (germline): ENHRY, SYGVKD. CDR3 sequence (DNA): TGTGCCATCAGTGCCGAGGCCAGGGTGAGCACAGATACGCAGTATTTT. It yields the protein CAISAEARVSTDTQYF.

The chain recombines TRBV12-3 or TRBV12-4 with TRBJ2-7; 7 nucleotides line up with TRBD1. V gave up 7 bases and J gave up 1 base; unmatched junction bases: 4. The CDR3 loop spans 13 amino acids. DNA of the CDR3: TGTGCCAGCATGTCGGACAGGTCCTACGAGCAGTACTTC. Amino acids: CASMSDRSYEQYF.

The CDR3 nucleotides read TGTGCCACCAGCAGACTTACAGGGTTAAATGAAAAACTGTTTTTT. Its protein product is CATSRLTGLNEKLFF. The rearrangement uses TRBV15 and TRBJ1-4, with a possible D match to TRBD1 (6 bases). The CDR3 consists of 15 residues. Between the trimmed V and J ends, which lost 2 bases and 5 bases, there was a span of 12 bases. Per the germline V gene, CDR1 is LNHNV and CDR2 is YYDKDF (reference sequence).

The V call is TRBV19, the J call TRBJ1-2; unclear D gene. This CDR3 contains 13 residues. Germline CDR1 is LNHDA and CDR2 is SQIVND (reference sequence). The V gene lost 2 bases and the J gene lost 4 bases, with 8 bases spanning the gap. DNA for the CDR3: TGTGCCAGTAGTATACTAGGGAGCTATGGCTACACCTTC. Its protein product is CASSILGSYGYTF.

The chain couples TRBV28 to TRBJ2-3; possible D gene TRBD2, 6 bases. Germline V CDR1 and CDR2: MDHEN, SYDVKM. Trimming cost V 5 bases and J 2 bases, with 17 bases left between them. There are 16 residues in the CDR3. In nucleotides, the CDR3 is TGTGCCAGCAGTCCCTCCGGGACTTACAACACAGATACGCAGTATTTT. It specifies CASSPSGTYNTDTQYF.

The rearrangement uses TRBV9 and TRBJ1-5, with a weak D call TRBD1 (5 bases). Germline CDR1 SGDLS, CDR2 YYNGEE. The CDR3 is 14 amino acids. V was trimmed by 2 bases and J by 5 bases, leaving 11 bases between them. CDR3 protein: CASSVDDSYQPQHF. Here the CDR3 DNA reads TGTGCCAGCAGCGTCGACGACAGTTATCAGCCCCAGCATTTT. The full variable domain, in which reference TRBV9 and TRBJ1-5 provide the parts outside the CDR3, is DSGVTQTPKHLITATGQRVTLRCSPRSGDLSVYWYQQSLDQGLQFLIQYYNGEERAKGNILERFSAQQFPDLHSELNLSSLELGDSALYFCASSVDDSYQPQHFGDGTRLSIL.

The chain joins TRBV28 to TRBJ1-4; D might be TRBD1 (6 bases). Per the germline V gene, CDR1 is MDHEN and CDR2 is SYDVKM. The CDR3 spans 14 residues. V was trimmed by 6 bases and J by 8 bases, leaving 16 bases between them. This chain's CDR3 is CASRPQGFEEKLFF. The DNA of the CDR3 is TGTGCCAGCAGGCCTCAGGGGTTTGAAGAAAAACTGTTTTTT.

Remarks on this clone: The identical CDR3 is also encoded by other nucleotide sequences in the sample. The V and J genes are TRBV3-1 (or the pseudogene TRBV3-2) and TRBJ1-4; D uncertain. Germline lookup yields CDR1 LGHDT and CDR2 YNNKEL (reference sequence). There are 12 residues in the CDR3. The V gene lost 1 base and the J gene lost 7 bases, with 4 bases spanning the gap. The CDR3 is CASSQVGEKLFF. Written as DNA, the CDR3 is TGTGCCAGCAGCCAAGTTGGTGAAAAACTGTTTTTT.

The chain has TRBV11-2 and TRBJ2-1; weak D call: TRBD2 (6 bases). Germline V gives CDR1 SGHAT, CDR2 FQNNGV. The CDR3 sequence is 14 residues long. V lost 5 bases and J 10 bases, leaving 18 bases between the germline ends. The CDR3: CASSLGALAGEQFF. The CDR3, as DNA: TGTGCCAGCAGCCTGGGAGCCCTCGCGGGGGAGCAGTTCTTC.

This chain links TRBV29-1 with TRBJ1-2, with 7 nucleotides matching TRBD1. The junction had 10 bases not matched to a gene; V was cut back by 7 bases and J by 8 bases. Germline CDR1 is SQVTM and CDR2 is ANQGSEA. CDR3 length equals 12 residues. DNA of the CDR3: TGCAGCGCCGGGGACAGTCCGCGCGGCTACACCTTC. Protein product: CSAGDSPRGYTF.

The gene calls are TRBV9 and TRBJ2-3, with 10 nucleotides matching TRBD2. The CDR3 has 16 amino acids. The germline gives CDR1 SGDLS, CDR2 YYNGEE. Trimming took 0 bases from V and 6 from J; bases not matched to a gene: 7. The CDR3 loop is CASSVELAGVWDTQYF. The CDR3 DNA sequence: TGTGCCAGCAGCGTAGAGCTAGCGGGAGTTTGGGATACGCAGTATTTT.

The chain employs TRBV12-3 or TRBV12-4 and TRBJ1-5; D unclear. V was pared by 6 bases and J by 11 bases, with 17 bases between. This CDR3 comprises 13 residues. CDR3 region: CASSPPDRVAQHF. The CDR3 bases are TGTGCCAGCAGCCCACCCGACCGGGTGGCCCAGCATTTT.

The CDR3: CASSVGTGGNEQYF. Written as DNA, the CDR3 is TGTGCCAGCAGCGTCGGGACAGGGGGGAACGAGCAGTACTTC. J is TRBJ2-7 and V is TRBV5-4, with 11 nucleotides matching TRBD1. Germline lookup yields CDR1 SGHNT and CDR2 YYREEE (reference sequence). The CDR3 runs to 14 residues. V shed 4 bases, J shed 5 bases, and the junction held 5 bases outside the gene matches.

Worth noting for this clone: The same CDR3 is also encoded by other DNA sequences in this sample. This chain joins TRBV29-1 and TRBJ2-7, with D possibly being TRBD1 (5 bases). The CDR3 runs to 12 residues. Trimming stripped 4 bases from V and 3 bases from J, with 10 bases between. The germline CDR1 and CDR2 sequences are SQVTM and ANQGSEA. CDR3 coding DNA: TGCAGCGTTGCAGGGTCGAGCTACGAGCAGTACTTC. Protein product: CSVAGSSYEQYF.

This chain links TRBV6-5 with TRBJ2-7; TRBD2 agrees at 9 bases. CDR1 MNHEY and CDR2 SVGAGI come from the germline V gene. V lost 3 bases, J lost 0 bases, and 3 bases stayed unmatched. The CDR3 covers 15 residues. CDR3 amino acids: CASSYAGGSSYEQYF. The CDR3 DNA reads TGTGCCAGCAGTTATGCGGGGGGGAGCTCCTACGAGCAGTACTTC.

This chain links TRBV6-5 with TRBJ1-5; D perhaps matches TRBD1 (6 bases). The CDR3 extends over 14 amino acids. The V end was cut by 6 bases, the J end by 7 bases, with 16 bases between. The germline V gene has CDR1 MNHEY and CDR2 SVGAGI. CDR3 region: CASRDTGSGQPQHF. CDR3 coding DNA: TGTGCCAGCAGGGACACAGGGTCTGGCCAGCCCCAGCATTTT.